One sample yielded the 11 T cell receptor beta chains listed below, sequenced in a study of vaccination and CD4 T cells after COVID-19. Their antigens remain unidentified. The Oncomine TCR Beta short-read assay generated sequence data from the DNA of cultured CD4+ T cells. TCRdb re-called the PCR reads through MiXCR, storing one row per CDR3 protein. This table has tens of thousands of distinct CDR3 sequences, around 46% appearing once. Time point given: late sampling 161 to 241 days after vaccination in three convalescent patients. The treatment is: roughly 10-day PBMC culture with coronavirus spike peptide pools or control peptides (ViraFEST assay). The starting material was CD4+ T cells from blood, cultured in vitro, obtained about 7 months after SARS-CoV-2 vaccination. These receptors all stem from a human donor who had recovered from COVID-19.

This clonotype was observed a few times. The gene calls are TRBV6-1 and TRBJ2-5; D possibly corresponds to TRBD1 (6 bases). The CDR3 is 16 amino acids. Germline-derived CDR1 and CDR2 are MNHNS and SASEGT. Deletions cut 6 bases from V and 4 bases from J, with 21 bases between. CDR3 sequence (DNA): TGTGCCAGCAGGCCAAGACAGGTTCGGTCCTTAGAGACCCAGTACTTC. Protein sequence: CASRPRQVRSLETQYF.

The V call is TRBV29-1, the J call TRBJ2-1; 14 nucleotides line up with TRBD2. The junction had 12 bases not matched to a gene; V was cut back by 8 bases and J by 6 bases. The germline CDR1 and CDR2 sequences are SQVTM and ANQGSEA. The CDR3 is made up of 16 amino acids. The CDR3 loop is CSSRTSGRSGLNEQFF. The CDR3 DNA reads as TGCAGCTCCAGGACTAGCGGGAGGTCTGGTCTCAATGAGCAGTTCTTC.

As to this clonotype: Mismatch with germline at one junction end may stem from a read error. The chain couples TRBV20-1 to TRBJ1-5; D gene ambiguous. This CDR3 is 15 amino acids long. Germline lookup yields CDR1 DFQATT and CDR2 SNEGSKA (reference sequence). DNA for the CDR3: TGCAGTGCTAGGGCCGGGAGAAGAGGTAATCAACCCCAGCATTTT. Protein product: CSARAGRRGNQPQHF.

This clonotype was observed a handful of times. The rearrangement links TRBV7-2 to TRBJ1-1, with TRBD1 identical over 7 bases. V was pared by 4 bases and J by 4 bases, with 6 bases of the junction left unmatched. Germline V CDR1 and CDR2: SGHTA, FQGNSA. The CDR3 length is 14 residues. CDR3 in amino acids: CASSSQGLSTEAFF. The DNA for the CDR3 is TGTGCCAGCAGCTCACAGGGGTTGAGCACTGAAGCTTTCTTT. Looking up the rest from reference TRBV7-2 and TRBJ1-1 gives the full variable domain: GAGVSQSPSNKVTEKGKDVELRCDPISGHTALYWYRQSLGQGLEFLIYFQGNSAPDKSGLPSDRFSAERTGGSVSTLTIQRTQQEDSAVYLCASSSQGLSTEAFFGQGTRLTVV.

The DNA for the CDR3 is TGTGCCAGCAGCTTAGAGTCGGCTACAGATACGCAGTATTTT. The encoded protein is CASSLESATDTQYF. The rearrangement joins TRBV7-2 to TRBJ2-3, with D hard to call. The germline V gene encodes CDR1 SGHTA and CDR2 FQGNSA. Trimming took 1 base from V and 3 from J, leaving 8 bases between them. The CDR3 loop spans 14 amino acids.

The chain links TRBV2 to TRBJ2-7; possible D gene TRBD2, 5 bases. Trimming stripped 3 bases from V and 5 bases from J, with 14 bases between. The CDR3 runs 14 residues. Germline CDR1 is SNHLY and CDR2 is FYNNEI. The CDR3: CASSETRAIDEQYF. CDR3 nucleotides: TGTGCCAGCAGTGAGACGCGGGCAATTGACGAGCAGTACTTC.

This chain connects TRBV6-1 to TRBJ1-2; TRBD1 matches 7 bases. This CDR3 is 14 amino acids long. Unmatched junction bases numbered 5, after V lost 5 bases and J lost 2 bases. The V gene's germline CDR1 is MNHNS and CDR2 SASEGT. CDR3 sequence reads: CASSPRTGNYGYTF. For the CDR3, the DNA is TGTGCCAGCAGTCCTAGGACAGGAAACTATGGCTACACCTTC.

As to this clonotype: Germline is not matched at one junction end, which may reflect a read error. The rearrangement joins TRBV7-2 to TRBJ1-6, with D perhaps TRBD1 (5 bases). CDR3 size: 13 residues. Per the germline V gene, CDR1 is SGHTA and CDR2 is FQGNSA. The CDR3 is CARRFGADSPLHF. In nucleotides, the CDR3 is TGTGCCCGCAGGTTTGGGGCGGACTCACCCCTCCACTTT.

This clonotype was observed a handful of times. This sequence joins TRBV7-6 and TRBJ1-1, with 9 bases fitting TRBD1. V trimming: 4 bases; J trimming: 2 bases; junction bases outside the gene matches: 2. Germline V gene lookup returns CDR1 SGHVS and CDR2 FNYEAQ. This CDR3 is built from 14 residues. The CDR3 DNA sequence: TGTGCCAGCAGCTGGGACAGGGTCAACACTGAAGCTTTCTTT. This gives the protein CASSWDRVNTEAFF.

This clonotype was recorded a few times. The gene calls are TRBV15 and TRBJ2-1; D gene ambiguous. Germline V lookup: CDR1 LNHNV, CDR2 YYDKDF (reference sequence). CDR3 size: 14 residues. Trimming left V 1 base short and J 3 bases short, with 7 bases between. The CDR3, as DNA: TGTGCCACCAGCAGAGGCTCCTACTACAATGAGCAGTTCTTC. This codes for CATSRGSYYNEQFF.

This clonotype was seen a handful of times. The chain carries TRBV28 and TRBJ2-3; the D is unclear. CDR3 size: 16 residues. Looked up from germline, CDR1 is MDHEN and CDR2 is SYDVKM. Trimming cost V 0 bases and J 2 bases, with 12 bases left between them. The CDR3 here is CASSLWDHKLTDTQYF. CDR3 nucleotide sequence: TGTGCCAGCAGTTTATGGGACCACAAACTCACAGATACGCAGTATTTT.